This is a list of T cell receptor beta chains from one sample in a study of cytomegalovirus exposure and HLA in healthy donors. Sequencing used immunoSEQ multiplex PCR; TCRdb keeps in-frame clones, though not all of them. Among 85,000 to 130,000 clones, 70% to 80% were seen once, and the ten largest hold 2.8%. What was sequenced was PBMCs. The receptors were gathered from a female donor in good health and CMV-seronegative. CDR3s include the opening cysteine and the closing phenylalanine or tryptophan. The D gene is left open where the match is weak. Clone size is given for some rows only: seen once, a few or many times, or a class if the clone is expanded.

clone_size: few
cdr3_length: 14
d_call: TRBD1
j_call: TRBJ2-5
v_call: TRBV7-3
cdr3_aa: CASSPGQRQETQYF
cdr3_nt: TGTGCCAGCAGCCCGGGACAGAGACAAGAGACCCAGTACTTC

clone_size: -
cdr3_length: 17
d_call: -
j_call: TRBJ2-1
v_call: TRBV4-2
cdr3_aa: CASSQKERELDPDEQFF
cdr3_nt: TGTGCCAGCAGCCAAAAGGAGAGAGAACTAGACCCTGATGAGCAGTTCTTC

clone_size: -
cdr3_length: 15
d_call: TRBD2
j_call: TRBJ2-2
v_call: TRBV2
cdr3_aa: CASREDFYPTGELFF
cdr3_nt: TGTGCCAGCCGGGAGGACTTCTACCCCACCGGGGAGCTGTTTTTT

clone_size: -
cdr3_length: 13
d_call: TRBD1
j_call: TRBJ2-1
v_call: TRBV7-6
cdr3_aa: CASSLGGTGEQFF
cdr3_nt: TGTGCCAGCAGCTTAGGGGGGACAGGGGAGCAGTTCTTC

clone_size: -
cdr3_length: 14
d_call: -
j_call: TRBJ1-2
v_call: TRBV6-5
cdr3_aa: CASSYRPGDRGYTF
cdr3_nt: TGTGCCAGCAGTTACCGACCGGGAGATCGGGGCTACACCTTC

clone_size: few
cdr3_length: 16
d_call: TRBD1
j_call: TRBJ1-4
v_call: TRBV19
cdr3_aa: CASIPGQGGRNEKLFF
cdr3_nt: TGTGCCAGTATTCCGGGACAGGGAGGGAGAAATGAAAAACTGTTTTTT

clone_size: -
cdr3_length: 19
d_call: -
j_call: TRBJ2-7
v_call: TRBV4-1
cdr3_aa: CASSQDDGAPRTPGDEQYF
cdr3_nt: TGCGCCAGCAGCCAAGATGATGGGGCCCCTAGAACCCCAGGGGACGAGCAGTACTTC

clone_size: -
cdr3_length: 16
d_call: TRBD1
j_call: TRBJ1-6
v_call: TRBV5-1
cdr3_aa: CASSRNGQGFESPLHF
cdr3_nt: TGCGCCAGCAGCCGTAACGGACAGGGTTTTGAATCACCCCTCCACTTT

clone_size: -
cdr3_length: 16
d_call: TRBD1
j_call: TRBJ2-1
v_call: TRBV5-5
cdr3_aa: CASSLRGQGGIDEQFF
cdr3_nt: TGTGCCAGCAGCTTGAGAGGACAGGGAGGAATCGATGAGCAGTTCTTC

clone_size: once
cdr3_length: 15
d_call: -
j_call: TRBJ1-1
v_call: TRBV9
cdr3_aa: CASSVSLDRTTEAFF
cdr3_nt: TGTGCCAGCAGCGTATCCTTAGACAGAACCACTGAAGCTTTCTTT

clone_size: -
cdr3_length: 14
d_call: -
j_call: TRBJ2-1
v_call: TRBV13
cdr3_aa: CASSLGGGGNEQFF
cdr3_nt: TGTGCCAGCAGCTTAGGCGGGGGAGGCAATGAGCAGTTCTTC

clone_size: -
cdr3_length: 15
d_call: TRBD2
j_call: TRBJ2-6
v_call: TRBV5-6
cdr3_aa: CASSPGGTGANVLTF
cdr3_nt: TGTGCCAGCAGCCCGGGAGGAACTGGGGCCAACGTCCTGACTTTC

clone_size: -
cdr3_length: 15
d_call: TRBD1
j_call: TRBJ1-2
v_call: TRBV7-6
cdr3_aa: CASSPTGTGGSGYTF
cdr3_nt: TGTGCCAGCAGCCCTACTGGGACAGGGGGCTCTGGCTACACCTTC

clone_size: -
cdr3_length: 12
d_call: -
j_call: TRBJ2-7
v_call: TRBV18
cdr3_aa: CASSLSPYEQYF
cdr3_nt: TGTGCCAGCTCTCTCTCCCCTTACGAGCAGTACTTC

clone_size: -
cdr3_length: 15
d_call: TRBD2
j_call: TRBJ2-5
v_call: TRBV6-6
cdr3_aa: CASRNSGLAGETQYF
cdr3_nt: TGTGCCAGCAGAAACTCTGGACTAGCGGGAGAGACCCAGTACTTC

clone_size: -
cdr3_length: 16
d_call: TRBD2
j_call: TRBJ2-1
v_call: TRBV7-9
cdr3_aa: CASSSTPSGALNEQFF
cdr3_nt: TGTGCCAGCAGTTCAACGCCTAGCGGAGCTTTAAATGAGCAGTTCTTC

clone_size: -
cdr3_length: 11
d_call: -
j_call: TRBJ1-2
v_call: TRBV29-1
cdr3_aa: CSVVGGRGYTF
cdr3_nt: TGCAGCGTTGTCGGGGGGCGAGGCTACACCTTC

clone_size: -
cdr3_length: 14
d_call: -
j_call: TRBJ2-5
v_call: TRBV11-3
cdr3_aa: CASSTDGGLETQYF
cdr3_nt: TGTGCCAGCAGCACCGACGGGGGGCTAGAGACCCAGTACTTC

clone_size: -
cdr3_length: 13
d_call: TRBD1
j_call: TRBJ1-2
v_call: TRBV11-2
cdr3_aa: CATTPGGNYGYTF
cdr3_nt: TGTGCCACCACCCCAGGGGGGAACTATGGCTACACCTTC

clone_size: -
cdr3_length: 15
d_call: TRBD1
j_call: TRBJ1-2
v_call: TRBV5-4
cdr3_aa: CASSLDRQGNYGYTF
cdr3_nt: TGTGCCAGCAGCTTGGACAGACAGGGTAACTATGGCTACACCTTC

clone_size: -
cdr3_length: 15
d_call: TRBD2
j_call: TRBJ2-1
v_call: TRBV5-1
cdr3_aa: CASSQTSGAQDEQFF
cdr3_nt: TGCGCCAGCAGCCAGACTAGCGGCGCCCAGGATGAGCAGTTCTTC

clone_size: few
cdr3_length: 12
d_call: -
j_call: TRBJ2-2
v_call: TRBV25-1
cdr3_aa: CASSVGVGELFF
cdr3_nt: TGTGCCAGCAGTGTCGGTGTCGGGGAGCTGTTTTTT

clone_size: -
cdr3_length: 15
d_call: TRBD1
j_call: TRBJ1-6
v_call: TRBV4-2
cdr3_aa: CASSQDVGTGGPLHF
cdr3_nt: TGTGCCAGCAGCCAAGATGTCGGGACAGGGGGACCCCTCCACTTT

clone_size: -
cdr3_length: 15
d_call: TRBD1
j_call: TRBJ1-6
v_call: TRBV27
cdr3_aa: CASSLTGGFSSPLHF
cdr3_nt: TGTGCCAGCAGTTTAACAGGGGGCTTTTCCTCACCCCTCCACTTT

clone_size: -
cdr3_length: 13
d_call: -
j_call: TRBJ2-1
v_call: TRBV10-3
cdr3_aa: CAISTGLGDEQFF
cdr3_nt: TGTGCCATCAGTACAGGGCTCGGCGATGAGCAGTTCTTC

clone_size: -
cdr3_length: 15
d_call: TRBD1
j_call: TRBJ2-4
v_call: TRBV13
cdr3_aa: CASSLEGRGPNVQYF
cdr3_nt: TGTGCCAGCAGCTTAGAGGGCAGGGGGCCTAATGTTCAGTACTTC

clone_size: -
cdr3_length: 13
d_call: TRBD1
j_call: TRBJ2-4
v_call: TRBV2
cdr3_aa: CASRAGTGNIQYF
cdr3_nt: TGTGCCAGCAGAGCCGGGACAGGGAACATTCAGTACTTC

clone_size: -
cdr3_length: 13
d_call: -
j_call: TRBJ1-5
v_call: TRBV30
cdr3_aa: CAWTSGGNQPQHF
cdr3_nt: TGTGCCTGGACCTCCGGTGGTAATCAGCCCCAGCATTTT

clone_size: -
cdr3_length: 13
d_call: -
j_call: TRBJ2-2
v_call: TRBV18
cdr3_aa: CASSLSKTGELFF
cdr3_nt: TGTGCCAGCTCACTGAGTAAGACCGGGGAGCTGTTTTTT

clone_size: -
cdr3_length: 16
d_call: TRBD1
j_call: TRBJ1-3
v_call: TRBV6-6
cdr3_aa: CASSPRDRGIRNTIYF
cdr3_nt: TGTGCCAGCAGTCCCCGGGACAGGGGAATTCGAAACACCATATATTTT

clone_size: -
cdr3_length: 15
d_call: TRBD2
j_call: TRBJ2-3
v_call: TRBV7-2
cdr3_aa: CASSLTQRDGNTQYF
cdr3_nt: TGTGCCAGCAGCTTAACCCAGCGGGACGGGAATACGCAGTATTTT

clone_size: -
cdr3_length: 16
d_call: TRBD1
j_call: TRBJ1-5
v_call: TRBV19
cdr3_aa: CASSALKTGGRQPQHF
cdr3_nt: TGTGCCAGTAGTGCCCTGAAGACAGGGGGGCGGCAGCCCCAGCATTTT

clone_size: few
cdr3_length: 11
d_call: -
j_call: TRBJ1-2
v_call: TRBV7-2
cdr3_aa: CASSLETSYTF
cdr3_nt: TGTGCCAGCAGCTTAGAAACATCCTACACCTTC

clone_size: -
cdr3_length: 11
d_call: TRBD1
j_call: TRBJ2-7
v_call: TRBV29-1
cdr3_aa: CSALQGGEQYF
cdr3_nt: TGCAGCGCACTACAGGGGGGCGAGCAGTACTTC

clone_size: once
cdr3_length: 15
d_call: -
j_call: TRBJ1-4
v_call: TRBV19
cdr3_aa: CASTDQGPGYEKLFF
cdr3_nt: TGTGCCAGTACTGATCAAGGCCCAGGGTATGAAAAACTGTTTTTT

clone_size: -
cdr3_length: 13
d_call: -
j_call: TRBJ2-1
v_call: TRBV4-1
cdr3_aa: CASSQEAGGEQFF
cdr3_nt: TGCGCCAGCAGCCAAGAGGCCGGCGGGGAGCAGTTCTTC

clone_size: -
cdr3_length: 16
d_call: -
j_call: TRBJ2-1
v_call: TRBV7-8
cdr3_aa: CASSLGGGPILGEQFF
cdr3_nt: TGTGCCAGCAGCTTAGGAGGGGGACCTATACTGGGTGAGCAGTTCTTC

clone_size: -
cdr3_length: 15
d_call: -
j_call: TRBJ1-3
v_call: TRBV6-5
cdr3_aa: CASSPSAQGGNTIYF
cdr3_nt: TGTGCCAGCAGTCCCAGCGCCCAGGGAGGAAACACCATATATTTT

clone_size: few
cdr3_length: 14
d_call: TRBD2
j_call: TRBJ2-1
v_call: TRBV14
cdr3_aa: CASSHWREFHEQFF
cdr3_nt: TGTGCCAGCAGCCATTGGCGGGAGTTCCATGAGCAGTTCTTC

clone_size: -
cdr3_length: 14
d_call: TRBD1
j_call: TRBJ2-7
v_call: TRBV5-1
cdr3_aa: CASSLGDRVGEQYF
cdr3_nt: TGCGCCAGCAGCTTGGGGGACAGGGTGGGGGAGCAGTACTTC

clone_size: -
cdr3_length: 15
d_call: TRBD1
j_call: TRBJ2-7
v_call: TRBV5-4
cdr3_aa: CASSPGQGTFDEQYF
cdr3_nt: TGTGCCAGCAGCCCGGGACAGGGGACGTTCGACGAGCAGTACTTC

clone_size: -
cdr3_length: 15
d_call: TRBD2
j_call: TRBJ2-4
v_call: TRBV11-2
cdr3_aa: CASSSPGPGGNIQYF
cdr3_nt: TGTGCCAGCAGCTCTCCGGGGCCCGGGGGGAACATTCAGTACTTC

clone_size: -
cdr3_length: 14
d_call: TRBD1
j_call: TRBJ2-3
v_call: TRBV5-1
cdr3_aa: CASSLGTGVDTQYF
cdr3_nt: TGCGCCAGCAGCTTGGGGACAGGGGTTGATACGCAGTATTTT

clone_size: -
cdr3_length: 14
d_call: TRBD2
j_call: TRBJ2-1
v_call: TRBV5-1
cdr3_aa: CASSFAGAPHEQFF
cdr3_nt: TGCGCCAGCAGCTTTGCGGGAGCGCCCCATGAGCAGTTCTTC

clone_size: -
cdr3_length: 16
d_call: -
j_call: TRBJ2-5
v_call: TRBV11-2
cdr3_aa: CASSLFGEASGETQYF
cdr3_nt: TGTGCCAGCAGCTTATTTGGGGAGGCCTCTGGAGAGACCCAGTACTTC

clone_size: few
cdr3_length: 14
d_call: TRBD2
j_call: TRBJ2-7
v_call: TRBV19
cdr3_aa: CASSLAGRPYEQYF
cdr3_nt: TGTGCCAGTAGTCTAGCGGGGAGACCCTACGAGCAGTACTTC

clone_size: -
cdr3_length: 13
d_call: TRBD1
j_call: TRBJ2-7
v_call: TRBV29-1
cdr3_aa: CSVEYRGLGEQYF
cdr3_nt: TGCAGCGTTGAGTACAGGGGGCTGGGCGAGCAGTACTTC

clone_size: -
cdr3_length: 15
d_call: -
j_call: TRBJ2-5
v_call: TRBV28
cdr3_aa: CASSSSGSMMETQYF
cdr3_nt: TGTGCCAGCAGTTCATCCGGGAGTATGATGGAGACCCAGTACTTC

clone_size: -
cdr3_length: 14
d_call: -
j_call: TRBJ1-5
v_call: TRBV5-1
cdr3_aa: CASSFDGSNQPQHF
cdr3_nt: TGCGCCAGCAGCTTCGACGGGAGCAATCAGCCCCAGCATTTT

clone_size: -
cdr3_length: 15
d_call: TRBD2
j_call: TRBJ2-7
v_call: TRBV4-1
cdr3_aa: CASSPGLAALREQYF
cdr3_nt: TGCGCCAGCAGCCCGGGACTAGCGGCCCTACGGGAGCAGTACTTC

clone_size: few
cdr3_length: 14
d_call: -
j_call: TRBJ2-7
v_call: TRBV10-3
cdr3_aa: CAISNTGKGYEQYF
cdr3_nt: TGTGCCATCAGTAATACAGGGAAGGGCTACGAGCAGTACTTC

clone_size: few
cdr3_length: 15
d_call: TRBD2
j_call: TRBJ2-7
v_call: TRBV7-2
cdr3_aa: CASSFSASGNYEQYF
cdr3_nt: TGTGCCAGCAGCTTTTCTGCTAGCGGGAACTACGAGCAGTACTTC

clone_size: few
cdr3_length: 15
d_call: TRBD2
j_call: TRBJ2-1
v_call: TRBV5-6
cdr3_aa: CASSSGTPIYNEQFF
cdr3_nt: TGTGCCAGCAGCAGCGGGACTCCTATCTACAATGAGCAGTTCTTC

clone_size: few
cdr3_length: 16
d_call: -
j_call: TRBJ2-2
v_call: TRBV7-9
cdr3_aa: CASSLGAGVNTGELFF
cdr3_nt: TGTGCCAGCAGCTTAGGGGCAGGTGTGAACACCGGGGAGCTGTTTTTT

clone_size: -
cdr3_length: 14
d_call: -
j_call: TRBJ1-1
v_call: TRBV28
cdr3_aa: CASSKPGVNTEAFF
cdr3_nt: TGTGCCAGCAGTAAGCCAGGTGTGAACACTGAAGCTTTCTTT

clone_size: -
cdr3_length: 13
d_call: -
j_call: TRBJ1-5
v_call: TRBV6-5
cdr3_aa: CASSHRGIQPQHF
cdr3_nt: TGTGCCAGCAGCCATAGGGGGATACAGCCCCAGCATTTT

clone_size: few
cdr3_length: 12
d_call: -
j_call: TRBJ1-1
v_call: TRBV6-5
cdr3_aa: CASSQDSFEAFF
cdr3_nt: TGTGCCAGCAGTCAGGACAGTTTTGAAGCTTTCTTT